Presented here are 15 T cell receptor beta chains from one specimen sequenced in a study of T cells in Graves' hyperthyroidism and ophthalmopathy. TCR beta CDR3 region amplification was performed from RNA transcripts. RT-PCR in the first round (using the HTBI primer set) targeted the TCR CDR3. TCRdb itself ran the multiplex PCR reads through MiXCR, one entry per CDR3 protein. The sample contains about half a million distinct CDR3 sequences, less than 25% of which appear only once. Source material: blood. The receptors were sampled from a man in his late teens or twenties with Graves' hyperthyroidism.

This clonotype was recorded many times. Relative to the germline gene, one junction end is altered; a read error may explain this. The chain recombines TRBV6-5 with TRBJ1-2; D call uncertain. Germline V CDR1 and CDR2: MNHEY, SVGAGI. This CDR3 comprises 12 residues. The CDR3 sequence is CASSYTDRTGYF. DNA for the CDR3: TGTGCCAGCAGTTACACTGACCGGACGGGTTATTTC.

This clonotype appeared many times. This chain connects TRBV12-5 to TRBJ2-5; D may match TRBD1 or TRBD2 (5 bases each). CDR1 and CDR2 from the germline V gene are LGHNT and FRNRAP. V was clipped by 3 bases and J by 1 base, with 12 bases between them. This CDR3 contains 15 residues. CDR3 in amino acids: CASGLPGTVQETQYF. The CDR3 bases are TGTGCTAGTGGTTTACCAGGGACGGTCCAAGAGACCCAGTACTTC.

This clonotype was seen ten or more times. The chain uses TRBV30 and TRBJ2-2; D remains unclear. The CDR3 is 11 amino acids. V was shortened by 2 bases and J by 7 bases, with 5 bases between the two germline ends. The germline V gene has CDR1 GTSNPN and CDR2 SVGIG (reference sequence). The CDR3 reads CAWSRGGELFF. The CDR3 region has the DNA TGTGCCTGGAGTCGTGGCGGGGAGCTGTTTTTT. Full variable domain (rest looked up from reference TRBV30 and TRBJ2-2): SQTIHQWPATLVQPVGSPLSLECTVEGTSNPNLYWYRQAAGRGLQLLFYSVGIGQISSEVPQNLSASRPQDRQFILSSKKLLLSDSGFYLCAWSRGGELFFGEGSRLTVL.

This clonotype showed up many times. CDR3 region: CSAEQGPYGYTF. The CDR3 DNA sequence: TGCAGCGCCGAACAGGGCCCCTATGGCTACACCTTC. The chain carries TRBV29-1 and TRBJ1-2, with a weak D call TRBD1 (6 bases). V was clipped by 7 bases and J by 4 bases, with 13 bases between them. Germline V lookup: CDR1 SQVTM, CDR2 ANQGSEA. CDR3 length: 12 amino acids.

This clonotype was counted at least ten times. The chain couples TRBV20-1 to TRBJ2-4; D is uncertain. Germline V gives CDR1 DFQATT, CDR2 SNEGSKA (reference sequence). The CDR3 is made up of 13 amino acids. Trimming took 5 bases from V and 1 from J, leaving 9 bases between them. The CDR3 nucleotides read TGCAGTGCTTTCGACACCGCCAAAAACATTCAGTACTTC. As protein: CSAFDTAKNIQYF.

There are a few counts of this clonotype. The chain carries TRBV2 and TRBJ2-7; D gene uncertain. This CDR3 comprises 12 residues. V lost 3 bases to trimming and J lost 3 bases, with 6 bases between them. Germline CDR1 reads SNHLY; CDR2 reads FYNNEI. The CDR3 sequence is CASSETSYEQYF. For the CDR3, the DNA is TGTGCCAGCAGTGAGACAAGCTACGAGCAGTACTTC. Based on the CDR3 plus reference TRBV2 and TRBJ2-7, the full variable domain is EPEVTQTPSHQVTQMGQEVILRCVPISNHLYFYWYRQILGQKVEFLVSFYNNEISEKSEIFDDQFSVERPDGSNFTLKIRSTKLEDSAMYFCASSETSYEQYFGPGTRLTVT.

This clonotype was seen only a few times. The chain links TRBV30 to TRBJ1-2; 7 bases fit TRBD1. Germline CDR1 and CDR2: GTSNPN and SVGIG (reference sequence). V lost 0 bases and J lost 4; bases outside the gene matches: 8. The CDR3 is 15 residues long. The CDR3 DNA is TGTGCCTGGAGTGTTGGAGGGGGCGGTGGCTATGGCTACACCTTC. It encodes CAWSVGGGGGYGYTF.

This clonotype was counted only a few times. The CDR3 sequence: CASKISGSLQTQYF. In DNA form, the CDR3 reads TGTGCCAGCAAGATAAGCGGGAGCCTGCAGACCCAGTACTTC. This chain uses TRBV6-2 or TRBV6-3 with TRBJ2-5; 8 bases align to TRBD2. Germline trimming cut 7 bases from V and 6 bases from J; bases unmatched to any gene: 10. The CDR3 has 14 residues. From germline, CDR1 is MNHEY and CDR2 SVGEGT.

This clonotype was counted between two and nine times. At one end, the junction sequence differs from germline, possibly due to a read error. The chain recombines TRBV19 with TRBJ2-2; tentative D call: TRBD2 (6 bases). This CDR3 has 14 amino acids. From germline, CDR1 is LNHDA and CDR2 SQIVND (reference sequence). CDR3 nucleotide sequence: TGTGCCAGTAGTATAGTTCCCTACACCGGGGGGCTGTTTTTT. This translates into CASSIVPYTGGLFF.

The rearrangement links TRBV13 to TRBJ2-5, with 7 bases that match TRBD2. J lost 1 base, V lost 5 bases, and 19 bases had no gene match. Germline-derived CDR1 and CDR2 are PRHDT and FYEKMQ (reference sequence). CDR3 length: 19 amino acids. In DNA, the CDR3 is TGTGCCAGCAGCCAGGCCGGGGGTTCCCTACGCGGGGGCCAAGAGACCCAGTACTTC. This encodes CASSQAGGSLRGGQETQYF.

This clonotype was counted at least ten times. V gene TRBV20-1 combines with J gene TRBJ2-7; 8 bases align to TRBD1. This CDR3 comprises 15 residues. Germline V gives CDR1 DFQATT, CDR2 SNEGSKA (reference sequence). V shed 7 bases, J shed 1 base, and the junction held 12 bases outside the gene matches. Here the CDR3 reads CSVGQGSFTSYEQYF. CDR3 nucleotides: TGCAGTGTTGGACAGGGTTCCTTTACATCCTACGAGCAGTACTTC.

This clonotype was seen ten or more times. The chain joins TRBV19 to TRBJ2-7, with D possibly being TRBD1 or TRBD2 (5 bases each). The germline V and J ends were trimmed by 3 bases and 0 bases, with 9 bases remaining between them. This CDR3 is 14 amino acids long. Germline CDR1 and CDR2: LNHDA and SQIVND (reference sequence). CDR3 nucleotide sequence: TGTGCCAGTAGTATCGGGGCAAACTCCTACGAGCAGTACTTC. Protein sequence: CASSIGANSYEQYF.

The chain couples TRBV20-1 to TRBJ2-5, with TRBD2 matching over 12 bases. Germline values: CDR1 DFQATT, CDR2 SNEGSKA (reference sequence). This CDR3 has 18 amino acids. The trim removed 6 bases at V and 0 bases at J, leaving 14 bases unmatched. Written as DNA, the CDR3 is TGCAGTGCCCCAAGTCCGAGGACTAGCGGGGTCAACCAAGAGACCCAGTACTTC. Its protein product is CSAPSPRTSGVNQETQYF.

In regard to this clonotype: A much larger clone lies one base from this, so it may be a read error. J is TRBJ1-2 and V is TRBV30; D unclear. The length of the CDR3 is 12 residues. Germline CDR1 GTSNPN, CDR2 SVGIG (reference sequence). The CDR3 DNA is TGTGCCTGGAGTGTGGGAGTGGCAGGCTACGCCTTC. It translates to CAWSVGVAGYAF.

This clonotype was observed at least ten times. The CDR3: CASVSVQAGQETQYF. CDR3 sequence (DNA): TGTGCTAGTGTCTCGGTTCAAGCGGGCCAGGAGACCCAGTACTTC. The chain employs TRBV12-5 and TRBJ2-5; D possibly corresponds to TRBD2 (6 bases). The CDR3 covers 15 residues. V was cut by 7 bases and J by 5 bases, with 20 bases left in between. Germline V CDR1 and CDR2: LGHNT, FRNRAP. The full variable domain, with the rest looked up from reference TRBV12-5 and TRBJ2-5, is DARVTQTPRHKVTEMGQEVTMRCQPILGHNTVFWYRQTMMQGLELLAYFRNRAPLDDSGMPKDRFSAEMPDATLATLKIQPSEPRDSAVYFCASVSVQAGQETQYFGPGTRLLVL.